Described below is a single TCR beta chain sequence and its context. What it binds is not known. These data belong to a study of cytomegalovirus exposure and HLA in healthy donors. Use of 60 Vbeta and 13 Jbeta primers characterized the PCR. Measured with immunoSEQ multiplex PCR; TCRdb has only the in-frame clones, and not every one. The sample includes some 99,000 clones, around 86% seen only once; the top ten take roughly 2%. General observations from the study: Cytomegalovirus association was listed for approximately 160 TCR beta chains.

The CDR3 has 12 amino acids. CDR1 and CDR2 (germline): WNHNN, SYGVQD (reference sequence). V was cut by 3 bases and J by 12 bases, with 12 bases left in between. Sequencing input: PBMCs. The clonotype comes from a woman in her 30s in good health and CMV-seronegative. The chain uses TRBV10-1 and TRBJ2-1, with no clear D. CDR3 in amino acids: CASSDPTSGQFF. The CDR3 DNA is TGCGCCAGCAGTGACCCTACGTCGGGGCAGTTCTTC.